This TCR beta chain emerged from a study of chemoradiotherapy in HPV16-positive cancers. Study-level background: Candidate HPV-specific clones and shared TCR motifs came from two HPV16-positive patients. Study results and caveats: Non-HPV-specific T cells did not expand in tumors during treatment, whereas candidate HPV-specific clones and E7-related motifs did. In HPV16-positive patients, HPV-responsive T-cell expansion tracked better recurrence-free survival.

Trimming shortened V by 2 bases and J by 6 bases, and 10 bases separated the two germline ends. The CDR3 loop spans 14 amino acids. The V gene's germline CDR1 is LNHDA and CDR2 SQIVND (reference sequence). Over chemoradiotherapy, repertoires were sampled more than once. TCRdb's copy holds only in-frame clones and misses some; the assay was immunoSEQ multiplex PCR. The sample has 45,000 to 60,000 clones, more than 90% seen once. For this clone: Its antigen is undetermined.

The TCR was taken from a human donor with HPV-associated anogenital cancer. Specimen: blood, collected from a patient who underwent chemoradiotherapy. This chain connects TRBV19 to TRBJ2-2, with D perhaps given as TRBD1 or TRBD2 (6 bases each). The CDR3 DNA reads TGTGCCAGTAGTATATCAGGGGAGGCCGGGGAGCTGTTTTTT. As protein: CASSISGEAGELFF.